This T cell receptor beta chain was sequenced during a study of CXCR3-negative and CXCR3-positive naive CD8 T cells. This CDR3 has 13 amino acids. Germline V gene data show CDR1 as DFQATT and CDR2 as SNEGSKA (reference sequence). As concerns this clonotype: Its matching antigen is unknown.

The study, taken as a whole, reports: Within a donor, both naive subsets shared TRBV-TRBJ usage, unlike memory cells. Hydrophobicity of TRB CDR3s was greater in CXCR3-positive naive cells than in CXCR3-negative naive cells. Comparably high diversity was seen in both naive subsets, and much lower diversity in memory CD8+ cells.

The TRB cDNA libraries were prepared by 5' RACE with UMI labels. From the 5' RACE reads, TCRdb lists one entry per CDR3 protein and no DNA. Its table records around 88,000 distinct CDR3 sequences. The rearrangement links TRBV20-1 to TRBJ2-3. This receptor was obtained from a human donor in good health. Some clones in this sample may be carry-over from other donors' samples. Sequenced input: naive CXCR3+ CD8+ T cells from blood. The subset is: CD45RO-CCR7+CD27+CD95- naive CD8+ T cells expressing CXCR3 (TNR3+). This CDR3 is CSARSGRWDTQYF.